One sample yielded the 32 T cell receptor beta chains listed below, sequenced in a study of blood T cell repertoires in COVID-19. Data came from immunoSEQ multiplex PCR; TCRdb stores just in-frame clones and leaves some out. The table has some 250,000 clones, 80% to 85% seen once. The sample comprised peripheral blood. Receptors were obtained from a man in his fifties or sixties with active or convalescent COVID-19.

This chain connects TRBV19 to TRBJ2-5; 7 bases are shared with TRBD1. CDR1 is LNHDA and CDR2 is SQIVND in the germline V gene (reference sequence). This CDR3 spans 12 amino acids. V lost 6 bases and J lost 4; bases outside the gene matches: 2. This CDR3 is CASSSGGETQYF. The CDR3 coding sequence is TGTGCCAGTAGCTCAGGGGGAGAGACCCAGTACTTC. Full variable domain (outside the CDR3, taken from reference TRBV19 and TRBJ2-5): DGGITQSPKYLFRKEGQNVTLSCEQNLNHDAMYWYRQDPGQGLRLIYYSQIVNDFQKGDIAEGYSVSREKKESFPLTVTSAQKNPTAFYLCASSSGGETQYFGPGTRLLVL.

The CDR3 region is CASRSWTGGTPTQYF. DNA of the CDR3: TGTGCCAGCAGGTCCTGGACAGGGGGCACTCCTACGCAGTATTTT. V usage is TRBV5-4 and J usage is TRBJ2-3; TRBD1 matches 11 bases. Losses at the gene ends were 5 bases for V and 8 bases for J; bases not matched to a gene: 10. From germline, CDR1 is SGHNT and CDR2 YYREEE (reference sequence). The CDR3 is 15 residues long. Based on the CDR3 plus reference TRBV5-4 and TRBJ2-3, the full variable domain is ETGVTQSPTHLIKTRGQQVTLRCSSQSGHNTVSWYQQALGQGPQFIFQYYREEENGRGNFPPRFSGLQFPNYSSELNVNALELDDSALYLCASRSWTGGTPTQYFGPGTRLTVL.

The chain carries TRBV19 and TRBJ1-6; tentatively, D is TRBD1 (5 bases). Trimming removed 9 bases at V and 8 bases at J, with 17 bases between. Germline values: CDR1 LNHDA, CDR2 SQIVND (reference sequence). There are 14 residues in the CDR3. CDR3 residues: CASARSIGDSPLHF. The DNA of the CDR3 is TGTGCCAGCGCTAGATCTATAGGGGATTCACCCCTCCACTTT.

The rearrangement uses TRBV6-2 or TRBV6-3 and TRBJ1-6, with D possibly TRBD1 on 6 matching bases. V was pared by 4 bases and J by 9 bases, with 13 bases between. This CDR3 spans 14 amino acids. Germline CDR1 MNHEY, CDR2 SVGEGT. The CDR3 region has the DNA TGTGCCAGCAGTTTTGGGGCAGGGGCTTCACCCCTCCACTTT. Its protein product is CASSFGAGASPLHF.

V is TRBV11-2 and J is TRBJ2-3, with a tentative D call TRBD2 (5 bases). Germline V gene lookup returns CDR1 SGHAT and CDR2 FQNNGV. The ends were cut back, 5 bases at V and 3 bases at J, with 12 bases in the middle. The CDR3 sequence is 14 residues long. This CDR3 reads CASSRGSGTDTQYF. Here the CDR3 DNA reads TGTGCCAGCAGCCGAGGGTCGGGGACAGATACGCAGTATTTT.

The chain employs TRBV2 and TRBJ2-7; 7 bases map to TRBD1. Losses at the gene ends were 6 bases for V and 0 bases for J; bases not matched to a gene: 5. CDR1 is SNHLY and CDR2 is FYNNEI in the germline V gene. The CDR3 runs to 14 residues. CDR3 amino acids: CASRVQGSSYEQYF. Here the CDR3 DNA reads TGTGCCAGCAGGGTACAGGGGAGCTCCTACGAGCAGTACTTC. Full variable domain (remainder filled in from reference TRBV2 and TRBJ2-7): EPEVTQTPSHQVTQMGQEVILRCVPISNHLYFYWYRQILGQKVEFLVSFYNNEISEKSEIFDDQFSVERPDGSNFTLKIRSTKLEDSAMYFCASRVQGSSYEQYFGPGTRLTVT.

This rearrangement joins TRBV3-1 (or the pseudogene TRBV3-2) to TRBJ2-7, with 7 bases matching TRBD1. Germline CDR1 reads LGHDT; CDR2 reads YNNKEL (reference sequence). The junction had 5 bases not matched to a gene; V was cut back by 1 base and J by 5 bases. This CDR3 region has 14 residues. The CDR3 coding sequence is TGTGCCAGCAGCCAAGTCGACAGGGCCCACGAGCAGTACTTC. The encoded protein is CASSQVDRAHEQYF.

This clone has a single count. This chain connects TRBV7-9 to TRBJ1-5; TRBD1 might be the D (5 bases). Germline lookup yields CDR1 SEHNR and CDR2 FQNEAQ (reference sequence). V was pared by 1 base and J by 3 bases, with 7 bases between. The length of the CDR3 is 14 residues. The CDR3: CASSLGGVNQPQHF. For the CDR3, the DNA is TGTGCCAGCAGCTTAGGGGGGGTCAATCAGCCCCAGCATTTT. The entire variable domain, with the rest obtained from reference TRBV7-9 and TRBJ1-5, is as follows: DTGVSQNPRHKITKRGQNVTFRCDPISEHNRLYWYRQTLGQGPEFLTYFQNEAQLEKSRLLSDRFSAERPKGSFSTLEIQRTEQGDSAMYLCASSLGGVNQPQHFGDGTRLSIL.

J is TRBJ1-3 and V is TRBV6-6, with D perhaps matching TRBD1 (6 bases). Germline V gene sequence: CDR1 MNHNY, CDR2 SVGAGI (reference sequence). V lost 6 bases and J 3 bases, leaving 12 bases between the germline ends. The CDR3 has 14 amino acids. CDR3 region: CASSQTGIGNTIYF. The CDR3 nucleotides read TGTGCCAGCAGCCAAACAGGGATTGGAAACACCATATATTTT.

This chain connects TRBV28 to TRBJ2-7; 9 nucleotides line up with TRBD1. After removal of 2 bases from V and 5 bases from J, the junction contained 10 bases not matched to a gene. CDR3 length equals 16 residues. Germline assignment: CDR1 MDHEN and CDR2 SYDVKM. The DNA of the CDR3 is TGTGCCAGCAGTTTACAAATCGGACAGGGGAACAACGAGCAGTACTTC. Protein: CASSLQIGQGNNEQYF.

The rearrangement links TRBV30 to TRBJ2-2, with a tentative D call TRBD2 (5 bases). CDR3 size: 16 residues. In germline, CDR1 is GTSNPN, CDR2 SVGIG (reference sequence). V shed 4 bases and J shed 3 bases, with 18 bases lying between them. In DNA form, the CDR3 reads TGTGCCTGGAACCTAGCCAGCGGTTCCTACACCGGGGAGCTGTTTTTT. This translates into CAWNLASGSYTGELFF.

This chain uses TRBV7-9 with TRBJ1-2; 8 nucleotides match TRBD1. Losses at the gene ends were 6 bases for V and 4 bases for J; bases not matched to a gene: 13. In germline, CDR1 is SEHNR, CDR2 FQNEAQ (reference sequence). The length of the CDR3 is 16 residues. As DNA, the CDR3 is TGTGCCAGCAGTGGGATCGCAGGGGGCAGCGGCTATGGCTACACCTTC. Encoded protein: CASSGIAGGSGYGYTF.

V and J are TRBV6-4 and TRBJ2-5; 7 bases align to TRBD2. Losses at the gene ends were 5 bases for V and 4 bases for J; bases not matched to a gene: 1. Germline V gives CDR1 MRHNA, CDR2 SNTAGT. The CDR3 consists of 12 residues. CDR3: CASSTGGETQYF. Written as DNA, the CDR3 is TGTGCCAGCAGTACGGGGGGAGAGACCCAGTACTTC.

This chain uses TRBV30 with TRBJ1-4, with D possibly being TRBD1 (5 bases). The CDR3 covers 15 residues. Germline V CDR1 and CDR2: GTSNPN, SVGIG (reference sequence). Trimming shortened V by 0 bases and J by 4 bases, and 12 bases separated the two germline ends. The CDR3 DNA reads TGTGCCTGGAGTGTTAAAGACAGCTTTAATGAAAAACTGTTTTTT. Its translation is CAWSVKDSFNEKLFF.

The chain recombines TRBV6-1 with TRBJ1-6, with unresolved D. From germline, CDR1 is MNHNS and CDR2 SASEGT. Trimming removed 1 base from V and 7 bases from J, with 8 bases in between. The CDR3 runs 14 residues. The CDR3 coding sequence is TGTGCCAGCAGTGAAGGTTATCGGAATTCACCCCTCCACTTT. It codes for CASSEGYRNSPLHF.

This clone has a handful of counts. V gene TRBV11-2 combines with J gene TRBJ1-1; possible D gene TRBD1, 6 bases. Germline V lookup: CDR1 SGHAT, CDR2 FQNNGV. V was clipped by 5 bases and J by 5 bases, with 24 bases between them. This CDR3 region has 17 residues. The CDR3 here is CASSPGGGTGGWTEAFF. The CDR3 nucleotides read TGTGCCAGCAGCCCTGGTGGCGGGACGGGGGGCTGGACTGAAGCTTTCTTT.

This clone has only a few counts. The V call is TRBV9, the J call TRBJ1-1; D is uncertain. Trimming removed 0 bases at V and 1 base at J, with 10 bases between. There are 15 residues in the CDR3. The germline gives CDR1 SGDLS, CDR2 YYNGEE. CDR3 protein: CASSVVSAGNTEAFF. The CDR3 bases are TGTGCCAGCAGCGTAGTTTCGGCAGGGAACACTGAAGCTTTCTTT.

The chain is built from TRBV27 and TRBJ1-5; D is undetermined. The V gene's germline CDR1 is MNHEY and CDR2 SMNVEV (reference sequence). V was clipped by 4 bases and J by 3 bases, with 7 bases between them. The CDR3 is 13 amino acids. CDR3 sequence reads: CASSWQYNQPQHF. CDR3 DNA sequence: TGTGCCAGCAGTTGGCAGTACAATCAGCCCCAGCATTTT.

The DNA for the CDR3 is TGTGCCAGCAGCCAAGAGGGAGAAAGTTATCAGCCCCAGCATTTT. Protein sequence: CASSQEGESYQPQHF. The chain combines TRBV4-2 with TRBJ1-5, with unresolved D. V lost 0 bases and J 5 bases, leaving 11 bases between the germline ends. The germline V gene has CDR1 LGHNA and CDR2 YNFKEQ. This CDR3 spans 15 amino acids.

The chain employs TRBV24-1 and TRBJ1-6; D gene unclear. The CDR3 runs 14 residues. The V gene lost 5 bases and the J gene lost 5 bases, with 9 bases spanning the gap. The germline CDR1 and CDR2 sequences are KGHDR and SFDVKD. CDR3 sequence: CATSGEADNSPLHF. CDR3 DNA sequence: TGTGCCACCAGTGGGGAGGCGGATAATTCACCCCTCCACTTT.

The V gene is TRBV27, the J gene TRBJ2-7; TRBD1 agrees at 9 bases. The V gene's germline CDR1 is MNHEY and CDR2 SMNVEV (reference sequence). The CDR3 sequence is 14 residues long. Germline trimming cut 6 bases from V and 5 bases from J; bases unmatched to any gene: 8. CDR3 amino acids: CASSPQGARHEQYF. DNA of the CDR3: TGTGCCAGCAGCCCACAGGGGGCGCGACACGAGCAGTACTTC.

The chain combines TRBV7-9 with TRBJ2-1, with a weak D call TRBD2 (6 bases). Germline V gene sequence: CDR1 SEHNR, CDR2 FQNEAQ (reference sequence). The CDR3 covers 16 residues. V lost 5 bases and J lost 7, with 21 bases in between. The CDR3: CASSRHAGFLWNEQFF. As DNA, the CDR3 is TGTGCCAGCAGCCGACACGCGGGGTTCCTTTGGAATGAGCAGTTCTTC.

The chain carries TRBV21-1 and TRBJ2-5; the table's D call, TRBD1, has no DNA check behind it. TRBV21-1 is noted as a pseudogene. The CDR3 consists of 12 residues. CDR3 in DNA: TGTGCCAGCAGGGGCCCCGAAGAGACCCAGTACTTC. It encodes CASRGPEETQYF.

This clone was seen only once. This chain connects TRBV5-4 to TRBJ1-4; weak D call: TRBD1 (6 bases). The CDR3 contains 15 residues. Per germline, CDR1 SGHNT and CDR2 YYREEE (reference sequence). Trimming took 3 bases from V and 3 from J, leaving 12 bases between them. CDR3 loop: CASSSKQGANEKLFF. The CDR3 bases are TGTGCCAGCAGCTCCAAACAGGGCGCTAATGAAAAACTGTTTTTT.

This chain uses TRBV4-2 with TRBJ2-7; the match to TRBD1 covers 9 bases. Trimming took 2 bases from V and 5 from J; bases not matched to a gene: 10. This CDR3 is built from 16 residues. Germline V gene lookup returns CDR1 LGHNA and CDR2 YNFKEQ. CDR3 in amino acids: CASSQPSRDRDHEQYF. DNA for the CDR3: TGTGCCAGCAGCCAACCGAGCCGGGACAGGGACCACGAGCAGTACTTC.

This chain joins TRBV11-3 and TRBJ1-1; TRBD1 might be the D (5 bases). Trimming stripped 3 bases from V and 1 base from J, with 9 bases between. Germline V gene sequence: CDR1 SGHNT, CDR2 YENEEA. The CDR3 is made up of 14 amino acids. CDR3 sequence: CASSLGRGNTEAFF. CDR3 DNA: TGTGCCAGCAGCTTGGGGAGGGGGAACACTGAAGCTTTCTTT.

V gene TRBV30 combines with J gene TRBJ1-2, with D unresolved. The V gene's germline CDR1 is GTSNPN and CDR2 SVGIG (reference sequence). CDR3 length: 11 amino acids. V was clipped by 6 bases and J by 8 bases, with 13 bases between them. The chain's CDR3 is CACQNQVGYTF. CDR3 sequence (DNA): TGTGCCTGCCAAAACCAGGTGGGCTACACCTTC.

The J gene is TRBJ1-1, the V gene TRBV15; no firm D call. Trimming stripped 1 base from V and 11 bases from J, with 14 bases between. Germline CDR1 reads LNHNV; CDR2 reads YYDKDF (reference sequence). This CDR3 region has 13 residues. CDR3 DNA: TGTGCCACCAGCAGAGCCCAGGAGGTCTCGGCTTTCTTT. As protein: CATSRAQEVSAFF. Based on the CDR3 plus reference TRBV15 and TRBJ1-1, the full variable domain is DAMVIQNPRYQVTQFGKPVTLSCSQTLNHNVMYWYQQKSSQAPKLLFHYYDKDFNNEADTPDNFQSRRPNTSFCFLDIRSPGLGDTAMYLCATSRAQEVSAFFGQGTRLTVV.

The rearrangement links TRBV28 to TRBJ2-7; 7 bases are a match to TRBD1. Germline lookup yields CDR1 MDHEN and CDR2 SYDVKM. This CDR3 comprises 12 residues. V was pared by 3 bases and J by 7 bases, with 3 bases of the junction left unmatched. CDR3 protein: CASSLLQGEQYF. The CDR3 nucleotides read TGTGCCAGCAGTTTGTTACAGGGGGAGCAGTACTTC.

This chain joins TRBV3-1 (or the pseudogene TRBV3-2) and TRBJ1-4; D is perhaps TRBD1 (6 bases). CDR1 LGHDT and CDR2 YNNKEL come from the germline V gene (reference sequence). The CDR3 consists of 16 residues. Trimming took off 1 base at V and 6 bases at J, with 15 bases between the two ends. CDR3 residues: CASSQVWGSGDEKLFF. CDR3 bases: TGTGCCAGCAGCCAAGTTTGGGGGTCAGGGGATGAAAAACTGTTTTTT.

The chain combines TRBV30 with TRBJ1-2; D gene ambiguous. The germline V gene has CDR1 GTSNPN and CDR2 SVGIG (reference sequence). The ends were cut back, 2 bases at V and 6 bases at J, with 19 bases in the middle. CDR3 length: 15 amino acids. As DNA, the CDR3 is TGTGCCTGGAGTTTCGTAACAGCCTCCCCCGATGGCTACACCTTC. Amino acid sequence: CAWSFVTASPDGYTF.

The chain recombines TRBV2 with TRBJ2-7; D gene ambiguous. This CDR3 contains 13 residues. The germline V gene encodes CDR1 SNHLY and CDR2 FYNNEI. Deletions cut 11 bases from V and 6 bases from J, with 20 bases between. The CDR3 DNA reads as TGTGCCCTTAGCAGAAGGAATCAGCCCGAGCAGTACTTC. Its protein product is CALSRRNQPEQYF.